A single sample gave rise to the 21 T cell receptor beta chains below, sequenced in a study of identifying expanded T cells in peripheral blood. Produced via immunoSEQ multiplex PCR; TCRdb's table is partial and in-frame only. The repertoire has 97,000 or so clones, around 88% of them found once; the top ten carry roughly 15%. The sample taken for sequencing was blood. The source is a person between 18 and 75 years old in good health.

This clone appeared a single time. The rearrangement links TRBV9 to TRBJ1-3; D may be TRBD1 (5 bases). Germline V gene sequence: CDR1 SGDLS, CDR2 YYNGEE. This CDR3 region has 16 residues. V lost 0 bases and J lost 0, with 10 bases in between. CDR3 nucleotides: TGTGCCAGCAGCGTAGCCGGGGGGAACTCTGGAAACACCATATATTTT. Its protein product is CASSVAGGNSGNTIYF.

The chain carries TRBV19 and TRBJ2-7, with 8 bases that match TRBD1. With V trimmed by 4 bases and J by 4 bases, 9 bases remained unmatched. The CDR3 totals 15 residues. Germline V gives CDR1 LNHDA, CDR2 SQIVND (reference sequence). DNA of the CDR3: TGTGCCAGTAGTAGGACAGGGCTGGGGCTTTACGAGCAGTACTTC. Translation: CASSRTGLGLYEQYF. Full variable domain (missing parts from reference TRBV19 and TRBJ2-7): DGGITQSPKYLFRKEGQNVTLSCEQNLNHDAMYWYRQDPGQGLRLIYYSQIVNDFQKGDIAEGYSVSREKKESFPLTVTSAQKNPTAFYLCASSRTGLGLYEQYFGPGTRLTVT.

J is TRBJ2-1 and V is TRBV11-1; TRBD2 aligns across 8 bases. CDR3 size: 15 residues. Per germline, CDR1 SGHAT and CDR2 FQDESV (reference sequence). Unmatched junction bases numbered 1, after V lost 1 base and J lost 2 bases. The CDR3 region is CASSLVGGAYNEQFF. Here the CDR3 DNA reads TGTGCCAGCAGCTTAGTCGGGGGGGCCTACAATGAGCAGTTCTTC.

This rearrangement joins TRBV5-4 to TRBJ1-1; 7 nucleotides line up with TRBD1. J lost 1 base, V lost 0 bases, and 0 bases had no gene match. The V gene's germline CDR1 is SGHNT and CDR2 YYREEE (reference sequence). This CDR3 is built from 14 residues. The CDR3 DNA sequence: TGTGCCAGCAGCTTGGACAGGGGGAACACTGAAGCTTTCTTT. Protein sequence: CASSLDRGNTEAFF.

This clone was seen a single time. V is TRBV9 and J is TRBJ2-2; the D is unclear. Germline CDR1 reads SGDLS; CDR2 reads YYNGEE. V was pared by 1 base and J by 4 bases, with 11 bases between. CDR3 size: 15 residues. In nucleotides, the CDR3 is TGTGCCAGCAGCGTAAGACTCTCTAGCACCGGGGAGCTGTTTTTT. This translates into CASSVRLSSTGELFF. Full variable domain (remainder filled in from reference TRBV9 and TRBJ2-2): DSGVTQTPKHLITATGQRVTLRCSPRSGDLSVYWYQQSLDQGLQFLIQYYNGEERAKGNILERFSAQQFPDLHSELNLSSLELGDSALYFCASSVRLSSTGELFFGEGSRLTVL.

The V call is TRBV5-1, the J call TRBJ1-3; 7 positions match TRBD1. Trimming at V came to 0 bases and at J to 0 bases, leaving 6 bases not matched to a gene. The CDR3 runs to 17 residues. Germline V CDR1 and CDR2: SGHRS, YFSETQ. The CDR3 region is CASSLAGTVDSGNTIYF. The CDR3 DNA reads TGCGCCAGCAGCTTGGCGGGGACAGTTGACTCTGGAAACACCATATATTTT.

The chain combines TRBV7-2 with TRBJ1-1; 7 positions agree with TRBD1. Looked up from germline, CDR1 is SGHTA and CDR2 is FQGNSA. After removal of 4 bases from V and 0 bases from J, the junction contained 8 bases not matched to a gene. The CDR3 length is 16 residues. This chain's CDR3 is CASSSLPGQMNTEAFF. The CDR3 DNA reads as TGTGCCAGCAGCTCATTGCCGGGACAGATGAACACTGAAGCTTTCTTT.

The CDR3 coding sequence is TGTGCCAGCAGCCCCGTACCGGGACAGGGGGCGTACGAGCAGTACTTC. Translation: CASSPVPGQGAYEQYF. The rearrangement uses TRBV7-8 and TRBJ2-7; 12 nucleotides match TRBD1. Germline V gives CDR1 SGHVS, CDR2 FQNEAQ. The CDR3 is made up of 16 amino acids. With 5 bases clipped from V and 4 bases from J, the junction kept 9 bases outside the gene matches.

The chain carries TRBV11-2 and TRBJ2-3; D is unclear. V was cut by 1 base and J by 5 bases, with 13 bases left in between. This CDR3 is 15 amino acids long. Per germline, CDR1 SGHAT and CDR2 FQNNGV. CDR3 bases: TGTGCCAGCAGCTTAGCCCCGTTAGGGTTAGATACGCAGTATTTT. It encodes CASSLAPLGLDTQYF.

The rearrangement joins TRBV28 to TRBJ2-7, with 14 positions matching TRBD2. There are 15 residues in the CDR3. The trim removed 5 bases at V and 9 bases at J, leaving 9 bases unmatched. Per germline, CDR1 MDHEN and CDR2 SYDVKM. The CDR3: CASSRPGLAGAAQYF. DNA of the CDR3: TGTGCCAGCAGTCGACCGGGACTAGCGGGAGCAGCGCAGTACTTC.

V usage is TRBV18 and J usage is TRBJ2-7; tentative D call: TRBD1 (6 bases). The CDR3 totals 14 residues. V lost 1 base and J lost 0, with 7 bases in between. Germline CDR1 reads KGHSH; CDR2 reads LQKENI. CDR3 residues: CASSPRDISYEQYF. The CDR3 nucleotides read TGTGCCAGCTCACCACGGGACATCTCCTACGAGCAGTACTTC.

The V and J genes are TRBV28 and TRBJ1-5, with D possibly matching TRBD1 (5 bases). CDR1 and CDR2 (germline): MDHEN, SYDVKM. This CDR3 spans 12 amino acids. Between the trimmed V and J ends, which lost 6 bases and 16 bases, there was a span of 19 bases. DNA for the CDR3: TGTGCCAGCAGCCGTACTAGCCAGGGCCGACATTTT. Translating it yields CASSRTSQGRHF.

The chain uses TRBV7-8 and TRBJ2-1, with 7 positions matching TRBD2. The V and J ends lost 3 bases and 2 bases, in that order; junction bases with no gene match: 4. Germline V gene sequence: CDR1 SGHVS, CDR2 FQNEAQ. The CDR3 totals 15 residues. The CDR3 nucleotides are TGTGCCAGCAGCTTTGGGGGGAGGGCCTACAATGAGCAGTTCTTC. It yields the protein CASSFGGRAYNEQFF.

This rearrangement joins TRBV21-1 to TRBJ1-1. TRBV21-1 is classified as a pseudogene. This CDR3 region has 15 residues. CDR3 sequence reads: CASSKGAGPNTEAFF. CDR3 bases: TGTGCCAGCAGCAAAGGTGCCGGGCCGAACACTGAAGCTTTCTTT.

This chain links TRBV6-5 with TRBJ2-7, with 7 bases aligning to TRBD2. This CDR3 has 15 amino acids. CDR1 and CDR2 from the germline V gene are MNHEY and SVGAGI. The V segment lost 3 bases and the J segment 1 base; nucleotides outside the gene matches: 6. CDR3 sequence: CASSYFPGGSYEQYF. CDR3 coding DNA: TGTGCCAGCAGTTATTTTCCCGGGGGGTCCTACGAGCAGTACTTC.

V and J are TRBV5-4 and TRBJ2-7; possibly TRBD1 for D (6 bases). In germline, CDR1 is SGHNT, CDR2 YYREEE (reference sequence). This CDR3 is built from 13 residues. The V gene lost 2 bases and the J gene lost 2 bases, with 8 bases spanning the gap. As DNA, the CDR3 is TGTGCCAGCAGCTTCGGACAGCCCTACGAGCAGTACTTC. Residues: CASSFGQPYEQYF.

The chain combines TRBV5-1 with TRBJ2-2; 8 bases match TRBD2. The CDR3 length is 15 residues. Germline loops: CDR1 SGHRS, CDR2 YFSETQ. V shed 1 base, J shed 3 bases, and the junction held 2 bases outside the gene matches. The DNA of the CDR3 is TGCGCCAGCAGCTTGACTAGCGGACACACCGGGGAGCTGTTTTTT. Its translation: CASSLTSGHTGELFF.

This clone was seen a handful of times. The chain combines TRBV30 with TRBJ1-2; 8 bases align to TRBD1. The germline V gene encodes CDR1 GTSNPN and CDR2 SVGIG (reference sequence). The CDR3 is made up of 14 amino acids. Trimming removed 3 bases from V and 8 bases from J; junction bases left unmatched: 11. CDR3 sequence reads: CAWSRQGLSQGYTF. CDR3 nucleotides: TGTGCCTGGAGCCGACAGGGGTTAAGTCAGGGCTACACCTTC.

The CDR3: CASSVGTGGGITEAFF. The CDR3 DNA reads TGTGCCAGCAGCGTAGGGACAGGGGGCGGAATCACTGAAGCTTTCTTT. This chain links TRBV9 with TRBJ1-1; 11 bases line up with TRBD1. The V gene's germline CDR1 is SGDLS and CDR2 YYNGEE. This CDR3 comprises 16 residues. V shed 0 bases and J 4 bases; nucleotides not matched to a gene: 5. Full variable domain (outside the CDR3, taken from reference TRBV9 and TRBJ1-1): DSGVTQTPKHLITATGQRVTLRCSPRSGDLSVYWYQQSLDQGLQFLIQYYNGEERAKGNILERFSAQQFPDLHSELNLSSLELGDSALYFCASSVGTGGGITEAFFGQGTRLTVV.

This chain uses TRBV30 with TRBJ1-3; 9 bases align to TRBD1. With V trimmed by 8 bases and J by 2 bases, 7 bases remained unmatched. The CDR3 runs to 14 residues. Germline loops: CDR1 GTSNPN, CDR2 SVGIG (reference sequence). Written as DNA, the CDR3 is TGTGCCCGGACCGGGACAGGGCCTGGAAACACCATATATTTT. Its translation is CARTGTGPGNTIYF. The full variable domain, its missing parts supplied by reference TRBV30 and TRBJ1-3, is SQTIHQWPATLVQPVGSPLSLECTVEGTSNPNLYWYRQAAGRGLQLLFYSVGIGQISSEVPQNLSASRPQDRQFILSSKKLLLSDSGFYLCARTGTGPGNTIYFGEGSWLTVV.

About this clone: Within the sample, other DNA sequences also encode this same CDR3. V usage is TRBV7-9 and J usage is TRBJ2-7; D remains ambiguous. Trimming shortened V by 3 bases and J by 2 bases, and 5 bases separated the two germline ends. The CDR3 runs 12 residues. CDR1 and CDR2 from the germline V gene are SEHNR and FQNEAQ (reference sequence). The CDR3 spells CASSFGPYEQYF. CDR3 nucleotides: TGTGCCAGCAGCTTCGGCCCCTACGAGCAGTACTTC.